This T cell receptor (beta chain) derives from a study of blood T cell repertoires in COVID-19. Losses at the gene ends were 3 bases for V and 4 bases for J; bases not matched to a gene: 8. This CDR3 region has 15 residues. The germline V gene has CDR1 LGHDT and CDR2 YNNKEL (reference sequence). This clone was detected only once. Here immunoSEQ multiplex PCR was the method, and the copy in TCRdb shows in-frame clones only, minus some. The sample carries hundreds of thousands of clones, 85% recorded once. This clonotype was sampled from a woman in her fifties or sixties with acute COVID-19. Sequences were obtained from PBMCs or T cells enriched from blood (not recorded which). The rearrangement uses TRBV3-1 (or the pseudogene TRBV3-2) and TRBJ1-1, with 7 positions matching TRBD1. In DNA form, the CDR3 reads TGTGCCAGCAGCCACCACAGGGGAAGGGCCACTGAAGCTTTCTTT. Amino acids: CASSHHRGRATEAFF.